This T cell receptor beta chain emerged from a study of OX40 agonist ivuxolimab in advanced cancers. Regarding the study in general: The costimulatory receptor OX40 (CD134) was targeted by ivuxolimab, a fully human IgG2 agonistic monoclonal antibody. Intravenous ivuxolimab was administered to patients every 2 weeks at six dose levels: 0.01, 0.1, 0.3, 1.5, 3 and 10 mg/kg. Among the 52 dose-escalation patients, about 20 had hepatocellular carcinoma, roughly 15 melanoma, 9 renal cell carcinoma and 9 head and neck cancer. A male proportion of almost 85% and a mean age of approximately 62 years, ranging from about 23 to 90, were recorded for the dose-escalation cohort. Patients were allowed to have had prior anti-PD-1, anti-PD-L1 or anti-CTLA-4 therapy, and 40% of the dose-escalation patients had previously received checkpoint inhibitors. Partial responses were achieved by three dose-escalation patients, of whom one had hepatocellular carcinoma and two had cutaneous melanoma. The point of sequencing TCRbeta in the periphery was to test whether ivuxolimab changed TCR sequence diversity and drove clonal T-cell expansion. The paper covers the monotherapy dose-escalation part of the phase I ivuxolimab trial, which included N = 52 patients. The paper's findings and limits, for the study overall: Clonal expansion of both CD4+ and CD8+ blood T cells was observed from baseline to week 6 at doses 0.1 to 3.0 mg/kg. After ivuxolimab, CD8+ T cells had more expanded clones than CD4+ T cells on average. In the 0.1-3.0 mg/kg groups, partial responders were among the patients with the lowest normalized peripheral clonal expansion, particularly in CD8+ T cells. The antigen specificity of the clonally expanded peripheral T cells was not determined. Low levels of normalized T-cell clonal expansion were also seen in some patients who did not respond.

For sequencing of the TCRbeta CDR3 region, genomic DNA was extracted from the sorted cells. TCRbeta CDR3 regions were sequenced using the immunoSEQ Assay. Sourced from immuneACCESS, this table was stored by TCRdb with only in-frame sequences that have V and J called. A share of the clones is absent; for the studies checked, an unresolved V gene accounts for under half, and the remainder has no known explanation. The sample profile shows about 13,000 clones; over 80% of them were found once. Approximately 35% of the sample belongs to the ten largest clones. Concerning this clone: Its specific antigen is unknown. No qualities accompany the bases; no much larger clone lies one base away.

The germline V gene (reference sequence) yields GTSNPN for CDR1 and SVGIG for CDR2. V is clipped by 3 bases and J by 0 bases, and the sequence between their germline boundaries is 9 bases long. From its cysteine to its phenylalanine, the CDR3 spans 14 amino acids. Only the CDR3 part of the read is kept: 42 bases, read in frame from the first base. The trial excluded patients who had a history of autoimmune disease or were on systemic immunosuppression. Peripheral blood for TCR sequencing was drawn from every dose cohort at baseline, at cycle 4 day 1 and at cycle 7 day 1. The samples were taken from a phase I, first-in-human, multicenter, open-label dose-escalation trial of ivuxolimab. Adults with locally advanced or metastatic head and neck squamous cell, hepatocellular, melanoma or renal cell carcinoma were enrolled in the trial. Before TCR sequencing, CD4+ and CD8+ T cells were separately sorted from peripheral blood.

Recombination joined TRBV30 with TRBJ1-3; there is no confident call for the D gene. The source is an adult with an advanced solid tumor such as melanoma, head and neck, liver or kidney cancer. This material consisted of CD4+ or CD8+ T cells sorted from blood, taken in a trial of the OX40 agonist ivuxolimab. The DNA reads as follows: TGTGCCTGGAGATCCGAAAGCTCTGGAAACACCATATATTTT. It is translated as CAWRSESSGNTIYF.